These 30 T cell receptor beta chains share one sample of origin, sequenced in a study of long-term antiretroviral therapy in people with HIV. It was version v3.0 of the immunoSEQ assay that was run at survey level. Sequencing was performed with immunoSEQ multiplex PCR; in TCRdb, only in-frame clones are kept and a portion is missing. Of 30,000 to 40,000 clones listed, roughly four fifths are singletons. The specimen comprised unsorted PBMCs, sampled 1 year after starting antiretroviral therapy. These receptors all come from a man between 18 and 35 years old with HIV.

The chain joins TRBV7-3 to TRBJ2-7, with a tentative D call TRBD2 (5 bases). Germline lookup yields CDR1 SGHTA and CDR2 FQGTGA. CDR3 length equals 15 residues. V was trimmed by 5 bases and J by 5 bases, leaving 19 bases between them. CDR3 coding DNA: TGTGCCAGCAGCCGAGGCAGCCCGTACGGGAACGAGCAGTACTTC. This sequence encodes CASSRGSPYGNEQYF. The variable domain in full, with the rest retrieved from reference TRBV7-3 and TRBJ2-7, is GAGVSQTPSNKVTEKGKYVELRCDPISGHTALYWYRQSLGQGPEFLIYFQGTGAADDSGLPNDRFFAVRPEGSVSTLKIQRTERGDSAVYLCASSRGSPYGNEQYFGPGTRLTVT.

The chain uses TRBV5-1 and TRBJ2-1; 10 bases map to TRBD2. Trimming removed 0 bases from V and 8 bases from J; junction bases left unmatched: 14. This CDR3 region has 18 residues. In germline, CDR1 is SGHRS, CDR2 YFSETQ. CDR3 amino acids: CASSLVVSGGSTGHEQFF. In nucleotides, the CDR3 is TGCGCCAGCAGCTTGGTTGTTAGCGGGGGGTCGACGGGACATGAGCAGTTCTTC.

The chain carries TRBV19 and TRBJ1-2; tentative D call: TRBD1 (6 bases). Germline V gene data show CDR1 as LNHDA and CDR2 as SQIVND (reference sequence). The CDR3 sequence is 12 residues long. V was trimmed by 8 bases and J by 4 bases, leaving 11 bases between them. CDR3 sequence: CASSEGGYGYTF. The CDR3 region has the DNA TGTGCCAGTTCTGAGGGGGGCTATGGCTACACCTTC. The complete variable domain, with remaining parts taken from reference TRBV19 and TRBJ1-2, reads DGGITQSPKYLFRKEGQNVTLSCEQNLNHDAMYWYRQDPGQGLRLIYYSQIVNDFQKGDIAEGYSVSREKKESFPLTVTSAQKNPTAFYLCASSEGGYGYTFGSGTRLTVV.

This clone came up once. The J gene is TRBJ2-1, the V gene TRBV19; 14 bases are a match to TRBD2. The germline V gene has CDR1 LNHDA and CDR2 SQIVND (reference sequence). This CDR3 has 15 residues. V shed 3 bases, J shed 9 bases, and the junction held 4 bases outside the gene matches. The CDR3, as DNA: TGTGCCAGTAGTATGACTAGCGGGGGGGCGTCTGAGCAGTTCTTC. Its translation is CASSMTSGGASEQFF. Drawing the rest from reference TRBV19 and TRBJ2-1, the complete variable domain is DGGITQSPKYLFRKEGQNVTLSCEQNLNHDAMYWYRQDPGQGLRLIYYSQIVNDFQKGDIAEGYSVSREKKESFPLTVTSAQKNPTAFYLCASSMTSGGASEQFFGPGTRLTVL.

The V and J genes are TRBV11-3 and TRBJ1-1; D may be TRBD1 (6 bases). Trimming stripped 1 base from V and 7 bases from J, with 22 bases between. Germline V gene lookup returns CDR1 SGHNT and CDR2 YENEEA. The length of the CDR3 is 17 residues. CDR3 protein: CASSLGYPPDSQFEAFF. DNA for the CDR3: TGTGCCAGCAGCTTAGGATACCCTCCGGACAGTCAATTTGAAGCTTTCTTT.

The chain combines TRBV4-1 with TRBJ1-5, with D maybe TRBD1 (5 bases). The V and J ends lost 1 base and 0 bases respectively, with 13 bases between them. This CDR3 comprises 17 residues. From germline, CDR1 is MGHRA and CDR2 YSYEKL. The CDR3 reads CASSQVVGVDSNQPQHF. As DNA, the CDR3 is TGCGCCAGCAGCCAAGTGGTGGGGGTCGATAGCAATCAGCCCCAGCATTTT.

This clone turned up a few times. This sequence joins TRBV5-1 and TRBJ1-4; perhaps TRBD1 as D (6 bases). V was shortened by 2 bases and J by 7 bases, with 12 bases between the two germline ends. CDR3 length: 14 amino acids. Germline V lookup: CDR1 SGHRS, CDR2 YFSETQ. As DNA, the CDR3 is TGCGCCAGCAGCTTTGGGCAGGGGCGTGAAAAACTGTTTTTT. This translates into CASSFGQGREKLFF.

This clone was detected only a few times. V usage is TRBV4-2 and J usage is TRBJ2-7, with D perhaps TRBD2 (5 bases). Trimming cost V 5 bases and J 3 bases, with 14 bases left between them. Germline loops: CDR1 LGHNA, CDR2 YNFKEQ. The CDR3 is made up of 14 amino acids. The CDR3 loop is CASSSGLRLYEQYF. The CDR3, as DNA: TGTGCCAGCAGCTCCGGACTGAGACTCTACGAGCAGTACTTC.

The rearrangement joins TRBV12-5 to TRBJ1-3; 7 positions match TRBD1. The CDR3 spans 17 residues. Trimming cost V 1 base and J 3 bases; bases outside gene matches: 9. Germline values: CDR1 LGHNT, CDR2 FRNRAP. The CDR3 DNA follows: TGTGCTAGTGGTTTGGGCATGGAGGGGGCCTTTGGAAACACCATATATTTT. This encodes CASGLGMEGAFGNTIYF.

The chain has TRBV2 and TRBJ2-3; D ambiguous. Germline assignment: CDR1 SNHLY and CDR2 FYNNEI. V lost 10 bases to trimming and J lost 2 bases, with 13 bases between them. The CDR3 has 13 residues. CDR3 DNA: TGTGCCACCCAAAGACTCATCACAGATACGCAGTATTTT. Residues: CATQRLITDTQYF.

The chain couples TRBV5-1 to TRBJ2-5, with D perhaps matching TRBD2 (6 bases). Trimming removed 0 bases at V and 2 bases at J, with 11 bases between. The CDR3 consists of 15 residues. CDR1 and CDR2 from the germline V gene are SGHRS and YFSETQ. CDR3: CASSLGGTSQETQYF. CDR3 nucleotide sequence: TGCGCCAGCAGCTTGGGAGGGACTTCTCAAGAGACCCAGTACTTC.

In DNA, the CDR3 is TGTGCCAGCAGCCCGGGACTAGCGGTGAAAGAGACCCAGTACTTC. Residues: CASSPGLAVKETQYF. The chain carries TRBV9 and TRBJ2-5, with TRBD2 matching over 11 bases. Germline lookup yields CDR1 SGDLS and CDR2 YYNGEE. V trimming: 4 bases; J trimming: 3 bases; junction bases outside the gene matches: 5. This CDR3 comprises 15 residues.

The gene calls are TRBV2 and TRBJ2-1; TRBD2 matches 8 bases. Germline V lookup: CDR1 SNHLY, CDR2 FYNNEI. Trimming cost V 4 bases and J 8 bases; bases outside gene matches: 10. This CDR3 spans 15 amino acids. Written as DNA, the CDR3 is TGTGCCAGCAGTGGACCGGGGGGGCGCTCCTATGAGCAGTTCTTC. Translated, it gives CASSGPGGRSYEQFF.

The gene calls are TRBV7-6 and TRBJ2-2, with TRBD2 matching over 12 bases. The V gene's germline CDR1 is SGHVS and CDR2 FNYEAQ. The CDR3 is made up of 16 amino acids. The J segment lost 4 bases and the V segment lost 1 base, leaving 1 base of the junction unmatched. The CDR3 region is CASSLELAGGTGELFF. In DNA form, the CDR3 reads TGTGCCAGCAGCTTAGAACTAGCGGGAGGCACCGGGGAGCTGTTTTTT.

The chain carries TRBV19 and TRBJ2-3, with 11 bases fitting TRBD2. CDR3 length equals 15 residues. Trimming cost V 9 bases and J 0 bases; bases outside gene matches: 5. CDR1 and CDR2 (germline): LNHDA, SQIVND (reference sequence). The CDR3 protein is CASRRTSGSTDTQYF. The CDR3 DNA sequence: TGTGCCAGCCGTAGGACTAGCGGGAGCACAGATACGCAGTATTTT. Combining the CDR3 with reference TRBV19 and TRBJ2-3 gives the whole variable domain DGGITQSPKYLFRKEGQNVTLSCEQNLNHDAMYWYRQDPGQGLRLIYYSQIVNDFQKGDIAEGYSVSREKKESFPLTVTSAQKNPTAFYLCASRRTSGSTDTQYFGPGTRLTVL.

In this sample, this clone turned up a few times. The chain carries TRBV6-6 and TRBJ2-7, with unresolved D. The CDR3 extends over 12 amino acids. Germline V gives CDR1 MNHNY, CDR2 SVGAGI (reference sequence). Trimming took 0 bases from V and 1 from J, leaving 1 base between them. The DNA for the CDR3 is TGTGCCAGCAGTTACTCATCCTACGAGCAGTACTTC. This gives the protein CASSYSSYEQYF.

This clone was observed a single time. V and J are TRBV19 and TRBJ1-2; TRBD1 aligns across 7 bases. This CDR3 has 12 residues. Germline loops: CDR1 LNHDA, CDR2 SQIVND (reference sequence). After removal of 3 bases from V and 6 bases from J, the junction contained 1 base not matched to a gene. This CDR3 is CASSIRGDGYTF. In DNA, the CDR3 is TGTGCCAGTAGTATCAGGGGGGATGGCTACACCTTC.

The chain links TRBV2 to TRBJ2-7; D might be TRBD1 or TRBD2, each matching 5 bases. The V and J ends lost 4 bases and 3 bases respectively, with 13 bases between them. Per germline, CDR1 SNHLY and CDR2 FYNNEI. This CDR3 comprises 14 residues. As DNA, the CDR3 is TGTGCCAGCAGTGTCGTTCTGAGGGGCTACGAGCAGTACTTC. This gives the protein CASSVVLRGYEQYF.

The rearrangement joins TRBV5-6 to TRBJ1-5; D may be TRBD1 (6 bases). V shed 5 bases and J shed 0 bases, with 21 bases lying between them. From germline, CDR1 is SGHDT and CDR2 YYEEEE. This CDR3 has 18 residues. CDR3 protein: CASSLTGTRKYSNQPQHF. In nucleotides, the CDR3 is TGTGCCAGCAGTCTCACCGGGACACGGAAATATAGCAATCAGCCCCAGCATTTT.

This chain joins TRBV25-1 and TRBJ2-7; a possible D gene is TRBD2 (6 bases). CDR1 is MGHDK and CDR2 is SYGVNS in the germline V gene. The CDR3 is made up of 12 amino acids. Trimming stripped 6 bases from V and 3 bases from J, with 9 bases between. CDR3 bases: TGTGCCAGCAGGGAGGGACTCTACGAGCAGTACTTC. Translating gives CASREGLYEQYF.

The genes are TRBV7-8 and TRBJ2-1; 9 nucleotides match TRBD1. The CDR3 has 14 amino acids. Germline lookup yields CDR1 SGHVS and CDR2 FQNEAQ. V gave up 1 base and J gave up 7 bases; unmatched junction bases: 2. The CDR3 is CASSLVQGANEQFF. CDR3 coding DNA: TGTGCCAGCAGCTTAGTACAGGGGGCTAATGAGCAGTTCTTC. The complete variable domain, with remaining parts taken from reference TRBV7-8 and TRBJ2-1, reads GAGVSQSPRYKVAKRGQDVALRCDPISGHVSLFWYQQALGQGPEFLTYFQNEAQLDKSGLPSDRFFAERPEGSVSTLKIQRTQQEDSAVYLCASSLVQGANEQFFGPGTRLTVL.

The chain couples TRBV11-2 to TRBJ2-4; unclear D gene. V was trimmed by 5 bases and J by 1 base, leaving 12 bases between them. Germline CDR1 SGHAT, CDR2 FQNNGV. This CDR3 has 15 residues. The CDR3 DNA reads TGTGCCAGCAGCCCCCCGGGCGCGGCCAAAAACATTCAGTACTTC. This gives the protein CASSPPGAAKNIQYF.

The chain is built from TRBV5-1 and TRBJ1-2, with TRBD1 identical over 7 bases. The CDR3 is 13 amino acids. The junction had 6 bases not matched to a gene; V was cut back by 5 bases and J by 5 bases. The germline CDR1 and CDR2 sequences are SGHRS and YFSETQ. The CDR3 region has the DNA TGCGCCAGCAGAGGGGGCGAGGTTTATGGCTACACCTTC. As protein: CASRGGEVYGYTF.

The gene calls are TRBV28 and TRBJ1-1, with TRBD1 matching 7 bases. The CDR3 contains 15 residues. CDR1 and CDR2 (germline): MDHEN, SYDVKM. The J segment lost 4 bases and the V segment lost 6 bases, leaving 11 bases of the junction unmatched. CDR3 in DNA: TGTGCCAGCAGCCCACAGGGGCGAGGCGGCACTGAAGCTTTCTTT. Translated, it gives CASSPQGRGGTEAFF.

This rearrangement joins TRBV2 to TRBJ1-2; D unresolved. CDR3 length: 10 amino acids. V was pared by 11 bases and J by 8 bases, with 12 bases between. Per the germline V gene, CDR1 is SNHLY and CDR2 is FYNNEI. Here the CDR3 DNA reads TGTGCCGATAAGACTAGGGGCTACACCTTC. Protein sequence: CADKTRGYTF.

This chain uses TRBV27 with TRBJ1-2; 8 bases match TRBD1. CDR3 length equals 18 residues. V shed 1 base, J shed 9 bases, and the junction held 19 bases outside the gene matches. Germline loops: CDR1 MNHEY, CDR2 SMNVEV (reference sequence). The CDR3 reads CASSLLYPSGGAVQSYTF. The CDR3 coding sequence is TGTGCCAGCAGTTTATTGTACCCCTCAGGGGGCGCCGTTCAAAGCTACACCTTC.

This clone appeared a few times. V is TRBV9 and J is TRBJ2-7, with TRBD1 matching over 8 bases. There are 14 residues in the CDR3. Trimming cost V 5 bases and J 4 bases; bases outside gene matches: 8. Germline loops: CDR1 SGDLS, CDR2 YYNGEE. This chain's CDR3 is CASRADREHYEQYF. The CDR3 DNA follows: TGTGCCAGCAGGGCGGACAGGGAGCATTACGAGCAGTACTTC. Full variable domain (outside the CDR3, taken from reference TRBV9 and TRBJ2-7): DSGVTQTPKHLITATGQRVTLRCSPRSGDLSVYWYQQSLDQGLQFLIQYYNGEERAKGNILERFSAQQFPDLHSELNLSSLELGDSALYFCASRADREHYEQYFGPGTRLTVT.

V gene TRBV6-4 combines with J gene TRBJ1-1; TRBD1 aligns across 7 bases. Germline V gene data show CDR1 as MRHNA and CDR2 as SNTAGT. The CDR3 runs 14 residues. Trimming took 3 bases from V and 1 from J; bases not matched to a gene: 2. CDR3 residues: CASSDGTENTEAFF. Written as DNA, the CDR3 is TGTGCCAGCAGTGATGGGACAGAGAACACTGAAGCTTTCTTT.

The V and J genes are TRBV28 and TRBJ2-5; D not certain. The CDR3 length is 10 residues. Germline V lookup: CDR1 MDHEN, CDR2 SYDVKM. V was cut by 8 bases and J by 6 bases, with 7 bases left in between. The DNA of the CDR3 is TGTGCCAGCCGTGGGAAGACCCAGTACTTC. It encodes CASRGKTQYF.

In nucleotides, the CDR3 is TGTGCCAGTACCCCGACAGGGTATGCTGGAAACACCATATATTTT. This codes for CASTPTGYAGNTIYF. The chain has TRBV19 and TRBJ1-3; 7 nucleotides match TRBD1. CDR3 length: 15 amino acids. The germline gives CDR1 LNHDA, CDR2 SQIVND (reference sequence). V trimming: 7 bases; J trimming: 2 bases; junction bases outside the gene matches: 8.